This T cell receptor beta chain originates from a study of CD8 T cells in ankylosing spondylitis. Findings and limits, study-wide: One TCR beta motif, made up of roughly eight highly homologous variants, appeared characteristic of ankylosing spondylitis blood.

There are many counts of this clonotype. The antigen is unknown. From germline, CDR1 is MDHEN and CDR2 SYDVKM. V was pared by 3 bases and J by 5 bases, with 19 bases between. The CDR3 has 16 residues. TCRdb reprocessed the 5' RACE reads with MiXCR, giving one entry per CDR3 protein. The repertoire holds fewer than 550,000 distinct CDR3 sequences, under 5.5% seen once, with roughly 3.2% in the top ten. The genes are TRBV28 and TRBJ1-2; no clear D. This TCR came from a male donor with ankylosing spondylitis. The source material was blood, either unsorted or a sorted T cell fraction (not recorded which). CDR3 residues: CASSFPYQTRIYGYTF. CDR3 nucleotides: TGTGCCAGCAGTTTCCCCTACCAGACGAGAATTTATGGCTACACCTTC.